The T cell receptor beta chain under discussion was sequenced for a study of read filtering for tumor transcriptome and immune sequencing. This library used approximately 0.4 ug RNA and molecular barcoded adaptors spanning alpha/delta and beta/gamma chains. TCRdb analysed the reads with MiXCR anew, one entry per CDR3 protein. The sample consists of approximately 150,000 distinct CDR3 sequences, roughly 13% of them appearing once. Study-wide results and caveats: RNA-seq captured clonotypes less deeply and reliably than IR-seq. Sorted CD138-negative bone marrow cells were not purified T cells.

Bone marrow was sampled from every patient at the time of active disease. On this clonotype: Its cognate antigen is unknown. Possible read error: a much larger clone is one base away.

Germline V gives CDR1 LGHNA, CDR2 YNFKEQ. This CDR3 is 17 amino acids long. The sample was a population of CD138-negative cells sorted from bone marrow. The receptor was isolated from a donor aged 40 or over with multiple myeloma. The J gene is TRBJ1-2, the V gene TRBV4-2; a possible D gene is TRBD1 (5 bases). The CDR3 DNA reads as TGCACCAGCAGCCAAGATGGGATCCGGTACAGGAACTATGGCTACACCTTC. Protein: CTSSQDGIRYRNYGYTF.